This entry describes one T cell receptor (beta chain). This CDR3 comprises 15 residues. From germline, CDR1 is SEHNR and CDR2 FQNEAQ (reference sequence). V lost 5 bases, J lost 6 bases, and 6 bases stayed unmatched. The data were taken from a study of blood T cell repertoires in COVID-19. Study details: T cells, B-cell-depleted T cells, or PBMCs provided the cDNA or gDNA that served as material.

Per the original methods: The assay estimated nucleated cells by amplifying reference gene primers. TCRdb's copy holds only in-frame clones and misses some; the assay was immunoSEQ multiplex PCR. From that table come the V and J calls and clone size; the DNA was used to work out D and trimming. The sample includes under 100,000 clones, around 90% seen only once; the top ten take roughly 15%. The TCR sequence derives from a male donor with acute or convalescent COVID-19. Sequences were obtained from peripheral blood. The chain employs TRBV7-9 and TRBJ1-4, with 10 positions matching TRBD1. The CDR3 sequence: CASSTGQGGHEKLFF. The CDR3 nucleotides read TGTGCCAGCAGCACCGGACAGGGGGGTCATGAAAAACTGTTTTTT.